This T cell receptor beta chain was captured in a study of blood T cell repertoires in COVID-19. Study overall: Researchers got acute and convalescent COVID-19 samples from the United States, Italy and Spain. T cells, B-cell-depleted T cells, or PBMCs provided the cDNA or gDNA that served as material.

This clone appeared a few times. Looked up from germline, CDR1 is MNHEY and CDR2 is SMNVEV (reference sequence). The junction had 5 bases not matched to a gene; V was cut back by 4 bases and J by 3 bases. The CDR3 contains 14 residues. In the study's own analysis: Reference gene primer amplification in the assay estimated nucleated cell counts. The assay was immunoSEQ multiplex PCR, and TCRdb's table has in-frame clones only and misses some. V, J and clone size reflect that table, while D and trimming were determined from the DNA. This table holds 200,000 to 250,000 clones, about 80% found once. The chain has TRBV27 and TRBJ2-7; 8 nucleotides line up with TRBD2. The sequence was obtained from a man aged 35-49 years who had recovered from COVID-19. Sequencing was carried out using PBMCs or T cells enriched from blood (not recorded which). CDR3 in DNA: TGTGCCAGCAGTTCGGCGGGAGGACGCTACGAGCAGTACTTC. It is translated as CASSSAGGRYEQYF.